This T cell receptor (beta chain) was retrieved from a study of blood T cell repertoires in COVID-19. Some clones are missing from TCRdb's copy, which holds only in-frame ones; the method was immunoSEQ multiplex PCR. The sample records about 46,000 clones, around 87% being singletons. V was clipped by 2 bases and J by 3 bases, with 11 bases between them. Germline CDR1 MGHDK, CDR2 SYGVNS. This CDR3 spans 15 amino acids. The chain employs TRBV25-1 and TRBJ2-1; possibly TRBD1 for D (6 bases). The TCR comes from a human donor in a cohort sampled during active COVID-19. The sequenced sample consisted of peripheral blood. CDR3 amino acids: CASSESRTDYNEQFF. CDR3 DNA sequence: TGTGCCAGCAGTGAAAGTCGGACAGACTACAATGAGCAGTTCTTC.